The rows below give T cell receptor beta chains drawn from one sample of a study of blood T cell repertoires in COVID-19. This table comes from immunoSEQ multiplex PCR, and its TCRdb copy is limited to in-frame clones, with some not included. The data contain roughly 100,000 clones, approximately 81% of them seen just once; the ten biggest clones take up less than 45%. The sample consisted of peripheral blood. The source of these receptors is a man older than 75 with acute or convalescent COVID-19. Both conserved end residues are part of each CDR3. A D gene is named only where the DNA matches it firmly. The size entry is marked missing in some rows and otherwise reads once, few, many or a size class.

V gene,clone size,D gene,CDR3 length,J gene,CDR3 DNA,CDR3 protein
TRBV7-9,-,TRBD1,15,TRBJ2-5,TGTGCCAGCAGCGCCCTCGGGACAGCTCAAGAGACCCAGTACTTC,CASSALGTAQETQYF
TRBV19,-,TRBD1,19,TRBJ1-5,TGTGCCAGTAGTAGGTTGGGGACAGGGGGTGCCCATAGCAATCAGCCCCAGCATTTT,CASSRLGTGGAHSNQPQHF
TRBV5-6,-,TRBD2,18,TRBJ2-1,TGTGCCAGCAGCTTGGTTGCTAGCGGGAGACTCTCCTACAATGAGCAGTTCTTC,CASSLVASGRLSYNEQFF
TRBV7-3,-,TRBD2,16,TRBJ2-1,TGTGCCAGCAGCTTAATGGGACTAGCGGGAGTTAATGAGCAGTTCTTC,CASSLMGLAGVNEQFF
TRBV2,-,TRBD1,14,TRBJ1-1,TGTGCCAGCACGTTGACAGGGGTGAACACTGAAGCTTTCTTT,CASTLTGVNTEAFF
TRBV5-1,-,TRBD2,17,TRBJ2-2,TGCGCCAGCAGTCTTATTCCGGGACTAACGAACACCGGGGAGCTGTTTTTT,CASSLIPGLTNTGELFF
TRBV27,-,TRBD1,15,TRBJ2-2,TGTGCCAGCAGGTCCGGGACAGGGGTCACCGGGGAGCTGTTTTTT,CASRSGTGVTGELFF
TRBV19,few,TRBD2,16,TRBJ2-1,TGTGCCAGTAGTATTCGTCCCAGACTAGCGGACAATGAGCAGTTCTTC,CASSIRPRLADNEQFF
TRBV7-9,once,TRBD1,15,TRBJ1-4,TGTGCCAGCAGCGGGACAGCCGCAACTAATGAAAAACTGTTTTTT,CASSGTAATNEKLFF
TRBV19,-,-,12,TRBJ1-2,TGTGCCAGTAGTAGGGCCAGCTATGGCTACACCTTC,CASSRASYGYTF
TRBV7-9,-,-,13,TRBJ1-2,TGTGCCAGCAGCCCTCAGGGTGTAGGCGGCTACACCTTC,CASSPQGVGGYTF
TRBV7-9,-,TRBD1,15,TRBJ1-1,TGTGCCAGCAGGTTAACAGGGGCCATGAACACTGAAGCTTTCTTT,CASRLTGAMNTEAFF
TRBV28,-,-,12,TRBJ1-2,TGTGCCAGCAGGAGATTATCCTATGGCTACACCTTC,CASRRLSYGYTF
TRBV13,-,TRBD1,14,TRBJ2-1,TGTGCCAGCAGCTTACCCGGGACAGAAAATGAGCAGTTCTTC,CASSLPGTENEQFF
TRBV27,-,TRBD2,16,TRBJ2-3,TGTGCCAGCAGTTTGAGGGGGACTAGCGGCACAGATACGCAGTATTTT,CASSLRGTSGTDTQYF
TRBV29-1,-,TRBD2,15,TRBJ2-3,TGCAGCGTCCTCGGGACTAGCGGGAGGGCAGATACGCAGTATTTT,CSVLGTSGRADTQYF
TRBV4-1,-,TRBD2,15,TRBJ2-3,TGCGCCAGCAGCCAATCGACGGGAGGTTTGGATACGCAGTATTTT,CASSQSTGGLDTQYF
TRBV5-6,-,-,13,TRBJ1-1,TGTGCCAGCAGCTCACTCCCTAACACTGAAGCTTTCTTT,CASSSLPNTEAFF
TRBV5-4,-,TRBD2,16,TRBJ2-1,TGTGCCAGCAGCTCCGGGACTAGCGGGGAGTACAATGAGCAGTTCTTC,CASSSGTSGEYNEQFF
TRBV24-1,-,-,13,TRBJ1-1,TGTGCCACCAGTGATTGGCAGGGAGGCGAAGCTTTCTTT,CATSDWQGGEAFF
TRBV20-1,-,-,10,TRBJ2-5,TGCAGTGCTGGCCGAGAGACCCAGTACTTC,CSAGRETQYF
TRBV28,-,TRBD1,16,TRBJ2-5,TGTGCCAGCAGTCTCCCCGGGACAGGGGGCCAAGAGACCCAGTACTTC,CASSLPGTGGQETQYF
TRBV5-1,-,TRBD2,16,TRBJ2-2,TGCGCCAGCAGCCCCACGGCGGGGGTGGGCACCGGGGAGCTGTTTTTT,CASSPTAGVGTGELFF
TRBV7-3,-,-,16,TRBJ2-6,TGTGCCAGCAGCATACAGGGACGGACTGGGGCCAACGTCCTGACTTTC,CASSIQGRTGANVLTF
TRBV19,few,-,15,TRBJ2-2,TGTGCCAGTAGTATAGATTCTAGGAACACCGGGGAGCTGTTTTTT,CASSIDSRNTGELFF
TRBV7-2,few,-,13,TRBJ2-2,TGTGCCAGCAGCTTCTTAGACAAAGAGGAGCTGTTTTTT,CASSFLDKEELFF
TRBV18,few,TRBD1,16,TRBJ1-5,TGTGCCAGCTCACTTCAGGCACAGGGGACGACCCAGCCCCAGCATTTT,CASSLQAQGTTQPQHF
TRBV5-1,-,TRBD2,16,TRBJ2-5,TGCGCCAGCAGCTTGGGGGGTAGCGGGGTCAAAGAGACCCAGTACTTC,CASSLGGSGVKETQYF
TRBV30,-,-,15,TRBJ1-2,TGTGCCTGGAGTGTACTGGGGCAGGGTGGCTATGGCTACACCTTC,CAWSVLGQGGYGYTF
TRBV28,many,-,18,TRBJ1-2,TGTGCCAGCAGTTTATTAACCCTCCGCAGGGTTACTAACTATGGCTACACCTTC,CASSLLTLRRVTNYGYTF
TRBV18,-,TRBD1,14,TRBJ2-5,TGTGCCAGCTCACCAACACAGGGGGTTGAGACCCAGTACTTC,CASSPTQGVETQYF
TRBV6-2/TRBV6-3,-,-,14,TRBJ1-6,TGTGCCAGCAGTCCCCAGGGTTCGGCTTCACCCCTCCACTTT,CASSPQGSASPLHF
TRBV4-3,-,TRBD1,14,TRBJ2-5,TGCGCCAGCAGCCAAGACGACAGGGTGGGGACCCAGTACTTC,CASSQDDRVGTQYF
TRBV19,-,TRBD1,14,TRBJ1-1,TGTGCCAGTACCTCGACAGGGCGGAACACTGAAGCTTTCTTT,CASTSTGRNTEAFF
TRBV11-3,-,-,14,TRBJ2-7,TGTGCCAGCAGCTTAGAGCACGGTCTCTACGAGCAGTACTTC,CASSLEHGLYEQYF
TRBV27,-,TRBD1,15,TRBJ2-2,TGTGCCAGCAGTTGGACAGGGAGGAGCACCGGGGAGCTGTTTTTT,CASSWTGRSTGELFF
TRBV30,-,-,15,TRBJ1-5,TGTGCCTGGAATAACGGCGGTTCACGCAATCAGCCCCAGCATTTT,CAWNNGGSRNQPQHF
TRBV7-9,-,-,13,TRBJ1-6,TGTGCCAGCCGAACAGGGCTGAATTCACCCCTCCACTTT,CASRTGLNSPLHF
TRBV7-2,-,-,15,TRBJ2-7,TGTGCCAGCAGCCCCCGAACGGTGCAGGGGGGAAAGCAGTACTTC,CASSPRTVQGGKQYF
TRBV10-2,-,-,15,TRBJ1-5,TGCGCCAGCAGTGAGCTAGGGGGTGGTAATCAGCCCCAGCATTTT,CASSELGGGNQPQHF
TRBV27,-,TRBD1,13,TRBJ1-1,TGTGCCAGCAATGCAGGGGGCCACACTGAAGCTTTCTTT,CASNAGGHTEAFF
TRBV6-2/TRBV6-3,-,-,14,TRBJ2-2,TGTGCCAGCAGTAACAGGGTAGACACCGGGGAGCTGTTTTTT,CASSNRVDTGELFF
TRBV9,-,TRBD2,17,TRBJ2-1,TGTGCCAGCAGCGTAGGGCCTAGCGGTAATCTATACAATGAGCAGTTCTTC,CASSVGPSGNLYNEQFF
TRBV7-6,once,TRBD2,14,TRBJ2-5,TGTGCCAGCAGCTTAGCAGGGGAGGGAGAGACCCAGTACTTC,CASSLAGEGETQYF
TRBV5-4,-,-,14,TRBJ2-7,TGTGCCAGCAGCATGCCGACAGGACACTACGAGCAGTACTTC,CASSMPTGHYEQYF
TRBV28,-,-,16,TRBJ2-5,TGTGCCAGCCAAACGTTTAACTCCAGGGCCCAAGAGACCCAGTACTTC,CASQTFNSRAQETQYF
TRBV15,-,TRBD1,16,TRBJ2-7,TGTGCCACCAGCAGGGGGACAGGGAGCGTCTCCTACGAGCAGTACTTC,CATSRGTGSVSYEQYF